These 16 T cell receptor beta chains were sequenced from one sample in a study of T cell repertoires in cytomegalovirus infection. MiXCR, run by TCRdb on the reads, gives a single entry per CDR3 protein. The table lists fewer than 300,000 distinct CDR3 sequences, roughly 23% of them singletons. Sequencing was performed on PBMCs. These receptor sequences come from a human donor in good health (CMV status not recorded). Some clones in this sample may be carry-over from other donors' samples.

V and J are TRBV12-3 or TRBV12-4 and TRBJ1-1, with a tentative D call TRBD1 (5 bases). V gave up 6 bases and J gave up 7 bases, with 18 bases separating them. The CDR3 contains 14 residues. CDR3: CASSRNRDQIEAFF. The DNA for the CDR3 is TGTGCCAGCAGCCGGAACCGGGACCAAATTGAAGCTTTCTTT.

The table lists this clonotype with many counts. The rearrangement links TRBV7-9 to TRBJ1-2; D call uncertain. CDR1 is SEHNR, CDR2 FQNEAQ, per germline (reference sequence). With 3 bases removed from V and 8 bases from J, the gap between germline ends came to 16 bases. The CDR3 sequence is 14 residues long. The CDR3 loop reads CASSFGSGLGGYTF. CDR3 nucleotides: TGTGCCAGCAGCTTCGGTTCAGGATTGGGCGGCTACACCTTC.

There are many counts of this clonotype. The rearrangement links TRBV7-3 to TRBJ1-6; no clear D gene. Germline CDR1 reads SGHTA; CDR2 reads FQGTGA. Trimming left V 1 base short and J 8 bases short, with 6 bases between. CDR3 length equals 13 residues. Here the CDR3 DNA reads TGTGCCAGCAGCTTAAGGAGAGATTCACCCCTCCACTTT. Amino acids: CASSLRRDSPLHF. Full variable domain (outside the CDR3, taken from reference TRBV7-3 and TRBJ1-6): GAGVSQTPSNKVTEKGKYVELRCDPISGHTALYWYRQSLGQGPEFLIYFQGTGAADDSGLPNDRFFAVRPEGSVSTLKIQRTERGDSAVYLCASSLRRDSPLHFGNGTRLTVT.

This clonotype was seen repeatedly, ten times or more. The genes are TRBV7-8 and TRBJ2-5, with D perhaps matching TRBD1 (5 bases). The CDR3 totals 15 residues. Trimming pared 2 bases from V and 1 base from J, leaving 11 bases between. Per the germline V gene, CDR1 is SGHVS and CDR2 is FQNEAQ. CDR3 in amino acids: CASSLTDRTQETQYF. In nucleotides, the CDR3 is TGTGCCAGCAGCTTAACTGACAGAACCCAAGAGACCCAGTACTTC.

V is TRBV5-6 and J is TRBJ2-7; D possibly corresponds to TRBD1 (6 bases). Per germline, CDR1 SGHDT and CDR2 YYEEEE. The CDR3 spans 13 residues. The ends were cut back, 3 bases at V and 4 bases at J, with 11 bases in the middle. The CDR3 is CASSSGTLYEQYF. The CDR3 DNA sequence: TGTGCCAGCAGCTCCGGGACATTATACGAGCAGTACTTC.

The V and J genes are TRBV4-3 and TRBJ1-2; D might be TRBD1 (6 bases). This CDR3 comprises 15 residues. With 0 bases removed from V and 7 bases from J, the gap between germline ends came to 15 bases. Germline CDR1 reads LGHNA; CDR2 reads YSLEER. The CDR3 DNA sequence: TGCGCCAGCAGCCAAGATTTGCAGGACAGAGGTGGCTACACCTTC. Its protein is CASSQDLQDRGGYTF.

The chain employs TRBV29-1 and TRBJ1-5; 9 nucleotides match TRBD1. V lost 4 bases and J lost 5; bases outside the gene matches: 6. This CDR3 spans 14 amino acids. Germline CDR1 SQVTM, CDR2 ANQGSEA. CDR3 sequence (DNA): TGCAGCGTTGTTGGGACAGGGTCCGATCAGCCCCAGCATTTT. Its translation: CSVVGTGSDQPQHF.

This clonotype was recorded at least ten times. This chain joins TRBV7-2 and TRBJ1-1; TRBD1 matches 9 bases. V shed 3 bases, J shed 11 bases, and the junction held 7 bases outside the gene matches. CDR3 length: 13 amino acids. The germline gives CDR1 SGHTA, CDR2 FQGNSA. The CDR3 here is CASSFTGGVDAFF. The CDR3 DNA is TGTGCCAGCAGCTTCACAGGGGGCGTGGATGCTTTCTTT.

V gene TRBV24-1 combines with J gene TRBJ2-1; TRBD2 might be the D (7 bases). Germline CDR1 reads KGHDR; CDR2 reads SFDVKD. The CDR3 is 16 residues long. The V end lost 4 bases, the J end lost 2 bases, and 14 bases lay between the germline ends. The CDR3 coding sequence is TGTGCCACCAGTGACCTGCAGGGGACTACCTACAATGAGCAGTTCTTC. Its protein product is CATSDLQGTTYNEQFF.

The chain recombines TRBV18 with TRBJ2-3; 14 bases agree with TRBD2. The CDR3 has 18 residues. CDR1 is KGHSH and CDR2 is LQKENI in the germline V gene. V shed 4 bases, J shed 1 base, and the junction held 7 bases outside the gene matches. The DNA of the CDR3 is TGTGCCAGCTCACTCCGACTAGCGGGAGGGCTGGGCACAGATACGCAGTATTTT. Translating it yields CASSLRLAGGLGTDTQYF.

V usage is TRBV7-2 and J usage is TRBJ2-5, with 10 bases matching TRBD2. The CDR3 spans 15 residues. The germline CDR1 and CDR2 sequences are SGHTA and FQGNSA. J was trimmed by 2 bases and V by 5 bases; bases with no gene match: 5. In DNA form, the CDR3 reads TGTGCCAGCAGCCTGACTAGCGGGTTTCAAGAGACCCAGTACTTC. Its translation is CASSLTSGFQETQYF.

This clonotype was seen at least ten times. The rearrangement links TRBV7-9 to TRBJ2-7; 11 bases fit TRBD1. CDR1 SEHNR and CDR2 FQNEAQ come from the germline V gene (reference sequence). The junction had 10 bases not matched to a gene; V was cut back by 5 bases and J by 4 bases. The CDR3 length is 16 residues. The CDR3 region is CASSGGQGAAPYEQYF. CDR3 DNA sequence: TGTGCCAGCAGCGGAGGACAGGGGGCCGCCCCATACGAGCAGTACTTC.

The chain couples TRBV5-5 to TRBJ2-2; TRBD2 matches 8 bases. V shed 6 bases, J shed 4 bases, and the junction held 8 bases outside the gene matches. CDR1 and CDR2 from the germline V gene are SGHKS and YYEKEE (reference sequence). This CDR3 spans 15 amino acids. CDR3 coding DNA: TGTGCCAGCACCTCATTAGCGGGGTTCACCGGGGAGCTGTTTTTT. Encoded protein: CASTSLAGFTGELFF.

This clonotype was observed at least ten times. The chain uses TRBV28 and TRBJ1-1; D gene ambiguous. There are 13 residues in the CDR3. Germline CDR1 MDHEN, CDR2 SYDVKM. The ends were cut back, 3 bases at V and 6 bases at J, with 11 bases in the middle. In DNA, the CDR3 is TGTGCCAGCAGTTTGGAAAATCCTCCTGAAGCTTTCTTT. Amino acids: CASSLENPPEAFF.

V gene TRBV7-9 combines with J gene TRBJ1-3; 7 nucleotides match TRBD1. The CDR3 totals 15 residues. Germline CDR1 SEHNR, CDR2 FQNEAQ (reference sequence). V gave up 5 bases and J gave up 1 base; unmatched junction bases: 5. CDR3 residues: CASSPGQVSGNTIYF. CDR3 DNA sequence: TGTGCCAGCAGCCCAGGACAGGTTTCTGGAAACACCATATATTTT.

V and J are TRBV13 and TRBJ2-5; no reliable D call. Trimming took 2 bases from V and 6 from J, leaving 13 bases between them. This CDR3 comprises 14 residues. CDR1 and CDR2 (germline): PRHDT, FYEKMQ (reference sequence). The CDR3 bases are TGTGCCAGCAGCTTAACCGAAGGGCTGAAGACCCAGTACTTC. Translating gives CASSLTEGLKTQYF.